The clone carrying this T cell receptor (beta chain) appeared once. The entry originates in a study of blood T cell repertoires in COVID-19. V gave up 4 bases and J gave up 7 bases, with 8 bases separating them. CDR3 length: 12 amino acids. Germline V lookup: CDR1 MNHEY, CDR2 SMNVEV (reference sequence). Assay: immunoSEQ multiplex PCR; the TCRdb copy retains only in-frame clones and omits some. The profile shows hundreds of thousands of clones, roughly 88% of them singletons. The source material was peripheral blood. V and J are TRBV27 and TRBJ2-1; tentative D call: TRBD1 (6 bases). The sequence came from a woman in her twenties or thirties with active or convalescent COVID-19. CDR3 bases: TGTGCCAGCAGTTGGGGGCTGAATGAGCAGTTCTTC. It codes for CASSWGLNEQFF.